The present entry profiles one T cell receptor beta chain with its context. Germline V CDR1 and CDR2: SQVTM, ANQGSEA. The V gene lost 4 bases and the J gene lost 2 bases, with 10 bases spanning the gap. The CDR3 extends over 13 amino acids. This entry belongs to a study of tumor T cells in aggressive B-cell lymphoma. Generated by immunoSEQ multiplex PCR, the TCRdb table keeps only in-frame clones and is missing some. The table has about 1,800 clones, about 88% seen once. Sample: tumor tissue. The rearrangement links TRBV29-1 to TRBJ2-3; D might be TRBD2 (6 bases). This TCR came from an adult with diffuse large B cell lymphoma. The CDR3 reads CSVGAGTTDTQYF. DNA of the CDR3: TGCAGCGTTGGTGCGGGAACCACAGATACGCAGTATTTT.